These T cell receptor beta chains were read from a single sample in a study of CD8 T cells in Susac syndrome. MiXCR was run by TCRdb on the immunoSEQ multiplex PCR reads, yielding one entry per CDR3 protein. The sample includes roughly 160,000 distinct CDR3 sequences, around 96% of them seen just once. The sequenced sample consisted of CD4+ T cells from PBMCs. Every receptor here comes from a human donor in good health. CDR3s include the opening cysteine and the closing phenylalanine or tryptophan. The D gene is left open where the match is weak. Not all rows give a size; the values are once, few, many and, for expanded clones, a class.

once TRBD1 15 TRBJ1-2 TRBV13 TGTGCCAGCAGCTTAGAGCCACAGGGGGCAAAAGGCTACACCTTC CASSLEPQGAKGYTF
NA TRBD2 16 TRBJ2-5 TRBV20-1 TGCAGTGCTAGAGATTCCCGGGGGGGAAACCAAGAGACCCAGCACTTC CSARDSRGGNQETQHF
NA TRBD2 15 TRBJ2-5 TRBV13 TGTGCCAGCAGCGGAGGATCAGCGGGGGGCGTCCCCCAGTACTTC CASSGGSAGGVPQYF
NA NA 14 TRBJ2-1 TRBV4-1 TGCGCCAGCAGCCAGACCACGAGGGGGGATGAGCAGTTCTTC CASSQTTRGDEQFF
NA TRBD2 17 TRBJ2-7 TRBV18 TGTGCCAGCTCACCAGCGCTAGCGGGGACGAGCTCCTACGAGCAGTACTTC CASSPALAGTSSYEQYF
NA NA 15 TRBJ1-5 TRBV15 TGTGCCACCAGCAGATTCGGAGGGGGCAATCAGCCCCAGCATTTT CATSRFGGGNQPQHF
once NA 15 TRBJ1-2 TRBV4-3 TGCGCCAGCAGCCAAGATTCCCTAGCTAACTATGGCTACACCTTC CASSQDSLANYGYTF
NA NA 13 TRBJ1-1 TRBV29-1 TGCAGCGCCCGCCCCCATGCGGACACTGAAGCTTTCTTT CSARPHADTEAFF
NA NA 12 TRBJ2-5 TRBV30 TGTGCCTGGAGTTCAGGGCGACAGACCCAGTACTTC CAWSSGRQTQYF
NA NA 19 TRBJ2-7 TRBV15 TGTGCCACCAGCAGAGGTGGTAACCGGGCAGTCCCCCTGGTGTACGAGCAGTACTTC CATSRGGNRAVPLVYEQYF
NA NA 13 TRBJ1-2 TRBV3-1 TGTGCCAGCAGCCCCCACGCTAACTATGGCTACACCTTC CASSPHANYGYTF
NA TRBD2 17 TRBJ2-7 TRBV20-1 TGCAGTGCGAGAGGCGGGGGAAACTCCCACACAAAATACGAGCAGTACTTC CSARGGGNSHTKYEQYF
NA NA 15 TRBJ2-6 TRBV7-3 TGTGCCAGCAGCTGGCATGACTCTGGGGCCAACGTCCTGACTTTC CASSWHDSGANVLTF
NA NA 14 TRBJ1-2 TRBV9 TGTGCCAGCAGCGCCCGACAGGTTAACTATGGCTACACCTTC CASSARQVNYGYTF
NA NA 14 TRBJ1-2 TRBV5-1 TGCGCCAGCAGCTTGGAACGAGAGACTTATGGCTACACCTTC CASSLERETYGYTF
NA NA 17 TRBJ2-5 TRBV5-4 TGTGCCAGCAGCTCCACCTCGGACCCGGGGGGCGGTCAGACCCAGTACTTC CASSSTSDPGGGQTQYF
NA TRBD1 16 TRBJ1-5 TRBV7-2 TGTGCCAGCAGCCTGGCGACAGGGTCATCGGGACAGCCCCAGCATTTT CASSLATGSSGQPQHF
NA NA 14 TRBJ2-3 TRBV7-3 TGTGCCAGCAGCTTAGGCCATTCTGGGGATACGCAGTATTTT CASSLGHSGDTQYF
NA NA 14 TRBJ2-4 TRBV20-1 TGCAGTGCTACGACGATTCTAGCCAAAAACATTCAGTACTTC CSATTILAKNIQYF
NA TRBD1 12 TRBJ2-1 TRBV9 TGTGCCAGCAGCGCGCGACAGGGGGGGCAGTTCTTC CASSARQGGQFF
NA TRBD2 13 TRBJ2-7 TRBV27 TGTGCCAGCAGTTTTAGCGGGGGTTACGAGCAGTACTTC CASSFSGGYEQYF
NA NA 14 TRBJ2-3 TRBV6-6 TGTGCCAGCAGTTACTCGGGCACCACAGATACGCAGTATTTT CASSYSGTTDTQYF
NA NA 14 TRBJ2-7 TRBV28 TGTGCCAGCAGTCAAACCGGGACAACCTACGAGCAGTACTTC CASSQTGTTYEQYF
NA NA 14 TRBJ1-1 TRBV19 TGTGCCAGTAGTATACAGCCGGGGGGCACTGAAGCTTTCTTT CASSIQPGGTEAFF
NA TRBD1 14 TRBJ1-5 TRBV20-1 TGCAGTGCGATCCCCACGACAGGGGATCAGCCCCAGCATTTT CSAIPTTGDQPQHF
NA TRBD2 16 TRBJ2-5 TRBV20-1 TGCAGTGCTCCCGATAAGCGGGGGGCCCATCAAGAGACCCAGTACTTC CSAPDKRGAHQETQYF
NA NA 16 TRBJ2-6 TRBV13 TGTGCCAGCAGTCCTACAGGGCCGTCTGGGGCCAACGTCCTGACTTTC CASSPTGPSGANVLTF
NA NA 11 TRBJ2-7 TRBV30 TGTGCCTGGAGTGTTGGCGACGAGCAGTACTTC CAWSVGDEQYF
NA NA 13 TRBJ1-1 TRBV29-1 TGCAGCGTTGAAGGGAGAGGGGGCACTGAAGCTTTCTTT CSVEGRGGTEAFF
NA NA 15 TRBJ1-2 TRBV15 TGTGCCACCAGCAGATCCGGCGGCCAGGGTGATGGCTACACCTTC CATSRSGGQGDGYTF
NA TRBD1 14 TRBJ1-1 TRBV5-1 TGCGCCAGCAGCTTGGAAGGGGGCTCATCTGAAGCTTTCTTT CASSLEGGSSEAFF
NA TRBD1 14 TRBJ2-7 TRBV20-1 TGCAGTGCTAGGCCGGGACAGGGTCTCCTCGAGCAGTACTTC CSARPGQGLLEQYF
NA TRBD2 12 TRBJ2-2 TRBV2 TGTGCCAGCAGGGGACTAGCGGGAGAGCTGTTTTTT CASRGLAGELFF
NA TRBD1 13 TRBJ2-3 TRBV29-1 TGCAGCGTTAAAGGGGGCATGACAGATACGCAGTATTTT CSVKGGMTDTQYF
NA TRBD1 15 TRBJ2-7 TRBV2 TGTGCCAGCAGGGATAGGACAGGGATCACCCCGGAGCAGTACTTC CASRDRTGITPEQYF
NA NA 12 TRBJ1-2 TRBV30 TGTGCCTGGAGTCCAATTAACTATGGCTACACCTTC CAWSPINYGYTF
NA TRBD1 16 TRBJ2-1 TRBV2 TGTGCCAGCAGCCGGGACAGGGGTAGCTCCTACAATGAGCAGTTCTTC CASSRDRGSSYNEQFF
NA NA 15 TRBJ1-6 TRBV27 TGTGCCAGCAGTTTATTCGGCGGCTATAATTCACCCCTCCACTTT CASSLFGGYNSPLHF
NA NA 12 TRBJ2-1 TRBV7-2 TGTGCCAGCAGCCCCAGCCTGGCGGAGCAGTTCTTC CASSPSLAEQFF
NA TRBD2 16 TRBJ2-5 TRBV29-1 TGCAGCGTATACCGGACTAGCGGGGGGCCGGGAGAGACCCAGTACTTC CSVYRTSGGPGETQYF
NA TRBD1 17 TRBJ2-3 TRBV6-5 TGTGCCAGCAGTTCCGAGGACAGGGGATGGGGCACAGATACGCAGTATTTT CASSSEDRGWGTDTQYF
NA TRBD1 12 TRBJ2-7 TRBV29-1 TGCAGCGTTGTAGGGACAGGTTACGAGCAGTACTTC CSVVGTGYEQYF
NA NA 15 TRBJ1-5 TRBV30 TGTGCCTGGAGTGTAGGGTCAGGGCTCAATCAGCCCCAGCATTTT CAWSVGSGLNQPQHF
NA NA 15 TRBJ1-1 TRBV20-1 TGCAGTGCTTCCCCCCAGACACGGAGAAACACTGAAGCTTTCTTT CSASPQTRRNTEAFF
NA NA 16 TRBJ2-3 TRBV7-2 TGTGCCAGCAGGCTCCTTAGAGGCGGGAGCACAGATACGCAGTATTTT CASRLLRGGSTDTQYF
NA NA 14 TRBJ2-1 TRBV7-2 TGTGCCAGCAGCCCCGGAGGTTCGGGCAATGAGCAGTTCTTC CASSPGGSGNEQFF
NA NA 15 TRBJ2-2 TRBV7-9 TGTGCCAGCAGCATTGCCGGGACAAACACCGGGGAGCTGTTTTTT CASSIAGTNTGELFF
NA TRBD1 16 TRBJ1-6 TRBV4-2 TGTGCCAGCAGCCAAGAGGACAGGGGGGGTAATTCACCCCTCCACTTT CASSQEDRGGNSPLHF
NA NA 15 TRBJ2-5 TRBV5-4 TGTGCCAGCAGCTTGGACGGGGGGCAGCAAGAGACCCAGTACTTC CASSLDGGQQETQYF
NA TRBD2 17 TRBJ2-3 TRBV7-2 TGTGCCAGCAGCTCCCCTAGCGGGGGGGCCCCCACAGATACGCAGTATTTT CASSSPSGGAPTDTQYF
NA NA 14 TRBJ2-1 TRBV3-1 TGTGCCAGCAGCCCTGAGACTAGGGCGGTTGAGCAGTTCTTC CASSPETRAVEQFF
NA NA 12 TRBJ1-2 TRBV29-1 TGCAGCGTTGAGGGGGTGGATTATGGCTACACCTTC CSVEGVDYGYTF
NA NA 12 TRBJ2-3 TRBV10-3 TGTGCCATCTCCAGCGGCACAGATACGCAGTATTTT CAISSGTDTQYF